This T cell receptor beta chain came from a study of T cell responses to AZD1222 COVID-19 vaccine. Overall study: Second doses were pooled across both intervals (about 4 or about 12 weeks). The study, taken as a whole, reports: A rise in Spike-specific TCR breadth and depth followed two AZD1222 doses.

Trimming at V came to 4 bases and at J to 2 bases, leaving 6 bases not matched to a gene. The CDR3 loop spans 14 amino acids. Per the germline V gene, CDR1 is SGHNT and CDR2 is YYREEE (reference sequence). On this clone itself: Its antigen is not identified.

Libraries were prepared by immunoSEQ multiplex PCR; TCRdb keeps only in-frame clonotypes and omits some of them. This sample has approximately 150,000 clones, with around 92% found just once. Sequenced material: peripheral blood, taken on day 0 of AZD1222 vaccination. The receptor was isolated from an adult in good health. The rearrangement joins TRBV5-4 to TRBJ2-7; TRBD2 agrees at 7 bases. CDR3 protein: CASSTGGGAYEQYF. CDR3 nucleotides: TGTGCCAGCAGCACGGGGGGAGGGGCCTACGAGCAGTACTTC. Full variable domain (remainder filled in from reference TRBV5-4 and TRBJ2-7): ETGVTQSPTHLIKTRGQQVTLRCSSQSGHNTVSWYQQALGQGPQFIFQYYREEENGRGNFPPRFSGLQFPNYSSELNVNALELDDSALYLCASSTGGGAYEQYFGPGTRLTVT.